This T cell receptor (beta chain) emerged from a study of cytomegalovirus exposure and HLA in healthy donors. Study-level findings and limits: Analysis performed later found 15,000 or so TCR beta sequences associated with HLA alleles at 0.05 false discovery rate.

This PCR relied on a set of 60 Vbeta primers and 13 Jbeta primers. Sequencing used immunoSEQ multiplex PCR; TCRdb keeps in-frame clones, though not all of them. The repertoire has 100,000 to 150,000 clones, more than 60% of them found once; the top ten carry approximately 2.1%. The germline V gene encodes CDR1 SGHVS and CDR2 FNYEAQ. There are 14 residues in the CDR3. The ends were cut back, 5 bases at V and 1 base at J, with 12 bases in the middle. On this clone itself: Its antigen remains unidentified.

The chain is built from TRBV7-6 and TRBJ2-7, with a weak D call TRBD2 (6 bases). Sequencing was carried out using PBMCs. The clonotype was recovered from a woman aged 40 to 50 in good health and CMV-seropositive. CDR3 in amino acids: CASSGPGLSYEQYF. The CDR3, as DNA: TGTGCCAGCAGCGGCCCGGGACTTTCCTACGAGCAGTACTTC.